This T cell receptor beta chain originates from a study of shared clonotypes between healthy human individuals. Sequencing used immunoSEQ multiplex PCR; TCRdb keeps in-frame clones, though not all of them. This repertoire shows millions of clones, about 94% found once; its top ten account for more than 0.95%. Germline CDR1 is MNHEY and CDR2 is SMNVEV (reference sequence). This CDR3 has 13 amino acids. Trimming removed 4 bases from V and 2 bases from J, with 9 bases in between. Selected positively for CCR7 and CD45RO-negative, naive CD8 cells excluded terminally differentiated effector memory CD45RA+ cells.

The chain recombines TRBV27 with TRBJ2-7, with D hard to call. The sample consisted of naive CD8+ T cells sorted from blood. The source is a man aged 18 to 30 in good health. The DNA for the CDR3 is TGTGCCAGCAGTTCCTTCACAGCCTACGAGCAGTACTTC. Protein sequence: CASSSFTAYEQYF.